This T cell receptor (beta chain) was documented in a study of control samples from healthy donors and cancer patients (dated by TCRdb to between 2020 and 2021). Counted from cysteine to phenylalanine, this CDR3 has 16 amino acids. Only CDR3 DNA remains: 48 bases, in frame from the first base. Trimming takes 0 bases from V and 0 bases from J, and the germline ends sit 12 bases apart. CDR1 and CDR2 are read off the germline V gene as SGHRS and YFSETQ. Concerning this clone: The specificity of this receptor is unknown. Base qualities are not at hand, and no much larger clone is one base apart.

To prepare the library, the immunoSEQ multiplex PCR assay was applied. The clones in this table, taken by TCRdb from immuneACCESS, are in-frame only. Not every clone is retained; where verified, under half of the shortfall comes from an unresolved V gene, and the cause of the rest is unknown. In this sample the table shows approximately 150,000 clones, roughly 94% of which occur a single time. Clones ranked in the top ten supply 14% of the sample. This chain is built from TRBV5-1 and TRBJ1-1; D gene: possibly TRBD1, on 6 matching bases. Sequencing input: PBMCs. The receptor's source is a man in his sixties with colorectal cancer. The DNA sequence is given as TGCGCCAGCAGCTTGGTGGCAGGGGCACTGAACACTGAAGCTTTCTTT. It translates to CASSLVAGALNTEAFF.